The T cell receptor beta chain described here comes from a study of post-analysis software for immune sequencing data. Overall study results and limits: About five TRBV segments were more frequent in patients than controls; TRBV5-6, TRBV5-1 and TRBV20-1 belonged to this group.

The CDR3 extends over 12 amino acids. Deletions cut 0 bases from V and 7 bases from J, with 6 bases between. Germline assignment: CDR1 SGHDT and CDR2 YYEEEE. cDNA libraries of TCR beta carried unique molecular identifiers. TCRdb re-called the PCR reads with MiXCR, one entry per CDR3 protein. The sample carries approximately 570,000 distinct CDR3 sequences, around 44% recorded once. With respect to this clonotype: Its specificity is unknown.

The sequenced sample consisted of blood. The chain links TRBV5-6 to TRBJ2-3; D gene ambiguous. This TCR was sampled from a girl aged 10-17 years with multiple sclerosis. CDR3 protein: CASSLEGNTQYF. The CDR3 bases are TGTGCCAGCAGCTTGGAAGGAAATACGCAGTATTTT.